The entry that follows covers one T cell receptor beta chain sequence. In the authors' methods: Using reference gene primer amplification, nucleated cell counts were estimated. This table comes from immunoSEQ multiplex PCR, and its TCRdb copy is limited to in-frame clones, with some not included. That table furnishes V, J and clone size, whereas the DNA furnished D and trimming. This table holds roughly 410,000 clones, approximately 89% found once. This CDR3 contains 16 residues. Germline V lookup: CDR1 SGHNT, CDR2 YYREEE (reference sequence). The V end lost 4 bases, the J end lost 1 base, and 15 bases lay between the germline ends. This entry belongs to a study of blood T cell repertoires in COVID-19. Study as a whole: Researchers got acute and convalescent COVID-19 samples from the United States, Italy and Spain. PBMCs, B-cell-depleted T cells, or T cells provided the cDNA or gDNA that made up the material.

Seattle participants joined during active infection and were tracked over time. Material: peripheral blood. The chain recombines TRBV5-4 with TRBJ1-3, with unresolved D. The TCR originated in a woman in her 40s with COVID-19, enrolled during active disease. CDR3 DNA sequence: TGTGCCAGCAGCACACCTTCGTCGGGGTCTGGAAACACCATATATTTT. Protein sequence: CASSTPSSGSGNTIYF.